Listed below are T cell receptor beta chains from one sample, sequenced in a study of T cells in Graves' hyperthyroidism and ophthalmopathy. One entry per CDR3 protein results from TCRdb running MiXCR on the multiplex PCR reads. The sample yields some 650,000 distinct CDR3 sequences, around 15% seen once. Sequenced sample: blood. All receptors come from a woman in her 40s with Graves' ophthalmopathy. Each CDR3 is given with its conserved first and last residue. The D gene is left open where the match is weak. The size of a clone is reported for some rows only, either as once, few or many, or as a class for expanded clones.

d_call: -
clone_size: many
j_call: TRBJ2-5
cdr3_length: 13
v_call: TRBV2
cdr3_nt: TGTGCCAGCAGTGAAGACACCCAAGAGACCCAGTACTTC
cdr3_aa: CASSEDTQETQYF

d_call: TRBD1
clone_size: few
j_call: TRBJ1-2
cdr3_length: 14
v_call: TRBV3-1
cdr3_nt: TGTGCCAGCAGCCGGGACAGGGGGCCTTGGGGCTACACCTTC
cdr3_aa: CASSRDRGPWGYTF

d_call: TRBD2
clone_size: many
j_call: TRBJ2-7
cdr3_length: 17
v_call: TRBV5-5
cdr3_nt: TGTGCCAGCAGCAGTGACGGGCAGGGAGGGTTCTCCTACGAGCAGTACTTC
cdr3_aa: CASSSDGQGGFSYEQYF

d_call: TRBD2
clone_size: many
j_call: TRBJ2-3
cdr3_length: 15
v_call: TRBV11-2
cdr3_nt: TGTGCCAGCAGCTCCGGGGCTAGCGGAACAGATACGCAGTATTTT
cdr3_aa: CASSSGASGTDTQYF

d_call: -
clone_size: many
j_call: TRBJ1-1
cdr3_length: 14
v_call: TRBV18
cdr3_nt: TGTGCCAGCTCACCCCTGAGGGGAGGCACTGAAGCTTTCTTT
cdr3_aa: CASSPLRGGTEAFF

d_call: -
clone_size: many
j_call: TRBJ1-2
cdr3_length: 16
v_call: TRBV28
cdr3_nt: TGTGCCAGCATTCACCGAACAGGGCTATTGAAATATGGCTACACCTTC
cdr3_aa: CASIHRTGLLKYGYTF

d_call: TRBD1
clone_size: many
j_call: TRBJ1-5
cdr3_length: 15
v_call: TRBV20-1
cdr3_nt: TGCAGTGCTAGAGATATGACAGGGGGCAATCAGCCCCAGCATTTT
cdr3_aa: CSARDMTGGNQPQHF

d_call: TRBD1
clone_size: many
j_call: TRBJ2-7
cdr3_length: 18
v_call: TRBV5-1
cdr3_nt: TGCGCCAGCAGCTTGGCCCCGGGGACAGGGGGCTTCCCCTACGAGCAGTACTTC
cdr3_aa: CASSLAPGTGGFPYEQYF

d_call: TRBD2
clone_size: -
j_call: TRBJ2-4
cdr3_length: 15
v_call: TRBV2
cdr3_nt: TGTGCCAGCAGTCTGGGCGGGGGGTTCAAAAACATTCAGTACTTC
cdr3_aa: CASSLGGGFKNIQYF

d_call: TRBD1
clone_size: many
j_call: TRBJ2-5
cdr3_length: 14
v_call: TRBV2
cdr3_nt: TGTGCCAGTCTCTTGGTTCAGGGGGCAGAGACCCAGTACTTC
cdr3_aa: CASLLVQGAETQYF

d_call: -
clone_size: -
j_call: TRBJ2-5
cdr3_length: 17
v_call: TRBV20-1
cdr3_nt: TGCAGTGCTGCTGGGCCCAGCCTTCGATCTTACCAAGAGACCCAGTACTTC
cdr3_aa: CSAAGPSLRSYQETQYF

d_call: -
clone_size: -
j_call: TRBJ1-2
cdr3_length: 14
v_call: TRBV10-2
cdr3_nt: TGCGCCAGCAGTGAGTCCTTCCAGTTTGGTGGCTACACCTTC
cdr3_aa: CASSESFQFGGYTF

d_call: -
clone_size: many
j_call: TRBJ2-4
cdr3_length: 11
v_call: TRBV12-3/TRBV12-4
cdr3_nt: TGTGCCAGCAGTATACAGGGTATTCAGTACTTC
cdr3_aa: CASSIQGIQYF

d_call: TRBD2
clone_size: -
j_call: TRBJ2-2
cdr3_length: 17
v_call: TRBV20-1
cdr3_nt: TGCAGTGCCCTAAACGGGGCGGGGGGTACCGTCACCGGGGAGCTGTTTTTT
cdr3_aa: CSALNGAGGTVTGELFF

d_call: TRBD2
clone_size: many
j_call: TRBJ2-1
cdr3_length: 12
v_call: TRBV3-1
cdr3_nt: TGTGCCAGCAGCCAAGAACTAGCGGGGCAGTTCTTC
cdr3_aa: CASSQELAGQFF

d_call: -
clone_size: many
j_call: TRBJ2-1
cdr3_length: 12
v_call: TRBV28
cdr3_nt: TGTGCCAGCAGTTTATTGGGGTATGAGCAGTTCTTC
cdr3_aa: CASSLLGYEQFF

d_call: -
clone_size: many
j_call: TRBJ1-1
cdr3_length: 12
v_call: TRBV11-3
cdr3_nt: TGTGCCAGCAGCTCGGGAAACACTGAAGCTTTCTTT
cdr3_aa: CASSSGNTEAFF

d_call: TRBD1
clone_size: -
j_call: TRBJ1-1
cdr3_length: 18
v_call: TRBV27
cdr3_nt: TGTGCCAGCAGTTCGCCTCCCCGATCACAGGGGAGAAGGACTGAAGCTTTCTTT
cdr3_aa: CASSSPPRSQGRRTEAFF

d_call: -
clone_size: many
j_call: TRBJ2-1
cdr3_length: 14
v_call: TRBV6-1
cdr3_nt: TGTGCCAGCAGGGAGGGGGACAGCTACAATGAGCAGTTCTTC
cdr3_aa: CASREGDSYNEQFF

d_call: -
clone_size: many
j_call: TRBJ1-1
cdr3_length: 14
v_call: TRBV30
cdr3_nt: TGTGCCTGGGGAGCGGGACACGGAGGCACTGAAGCTTTCTTT
cdr3_aa: CAWGAGHGGTEAFF

d_call: -
clone_size: -
j_call: TRBJ1-1
cdr3_length: 15
v_call: TRBV27
cdr3_nt: TGTGCCAGCAGTTTATCGGTTTATGTGAACACTGAAGCTTTCTTT
cdr3_aa: CASSLSVYVNTEAFF

d_call: TRBD1
clone_size: many
j_call: TRBJ2-5
cdr3_length: 14
v_call: TRBV7-9
cdr3_nt: TGTGCCAGCAGCGTGACAGGGACCCAAGAGACCCAGTACTTC
cdr3_aa: CASSVTGTQETQYF

d_call: TRBD1
clone_size: many
j_call: TRBJ2-3
cdr3_length: 14
v_call: TRBV12-3/TRBV12-4
cdr3_nt: TGTGCCAGCAGTTTACGTCCCAGGGGGGATACGCAGTATTTT
cdr3_aa: CASSLRPRGDTQYF

d_call: TRBD1
clone_size: -
j_call: TRBJ2-2
cdr3_length: 15
v_call: TRBV9
cdr3_nt: TGTGCCAGCAGCGAATACAGGGGGAACACCGGGGAGCTGTTTTTT
cdr3_aa: CASSEYRGNTGELFF

d_call: TRBD1
clone_size: -
j_call: TRBJ2-7
cdr3_length: 14
v_call: TRBV5-1
cdr3_nt: TGCGCCAGCAGCTTCACGACAGGGGCCTACGAGCAGTACTTC
cdr3_aa: CASSFTTGAYEQYF

d_call: -
clone_size: -
j_call: TRBJ1-2
cdr3_length: 15
v_call: TRBV27
cdr3_nt: TGTGCCAGCAGTTTTCGGTACAGGGTTGGCTATGGCTACACCTTC
cdr3_aa: CASSFRYRVGYGYTF

d_call: TRBD2
clone_size: -
j_call: TRBJ2-1
cdr3_length: 17
v_call: TRBV18
cdr3_nt: TGTGCCAGCTCACGTCTTGGGCGGGAGGGCCCCCTCAATGAGCAGTTCTTC
cdr3_aa: CASSRLGREGPLNEQFF

d_call: TRBD2
clone_size: few
j_call: TRBJ2-3
cdr3_length: 17
v_call: TRBV6-1
cdr3_nt: TGTGCCAGCAGTGACCTGGCGGGTAGCGGGGGGGCAGATACGCAGTATTTT
cdr3_aa: CASSDLAGSGGADTQYF

d_call: -
clone_size: few
j_call: TRBJ1-1
cdr3_length: 12
v_call: TRBV29-1
cdr3_nt: TGCAGCGTTGAGGTACAGGGAGGCCAAGCTTTCTTT
cdr3_aa: CSVEVQGGQAFF

d_call: -
clone_size: many
j_call: TRBJ2-1
cdr3_length: 15
v_call: TRBV20-1
cdr3_nt: TGCAGTGCCGCACCGAGCGGAACTTCCTACAATGAGCAGTTCTTC
cdr3_aa: CSAAPSGTSYNEQFF

d_call: -
clone_size: many
j_call: TRBJ2-7
cdr3_length: 13
v_call: TRBV20-1
cdr3_nt: TGCAGTGCTTTGACTGCTTCGAGAGGGGAGCAGTACTTC
cdr3_aa: CSALTASRGEQYF

d_call: -
clone_size: -
j_call: TRBJ2-2
cdr3_length: 13
v_call: TRBV18
cdr3_nt: TGTGCCAGCTCACCTTTGGTTTCCGGGGAGCTGTTTTTT
cdr3_aa: CASSPLVSGELFF

d_call: -
clone_size: few
j_call: TRBJ2-7
cdr3_length: 11
v_call: TRBV12-3/TRBV12-4
cdr3_nt: TGTGCCGCAGGGCTGTCCTACGAGCAGTACTTC
cdr3_aa: CAAGLSYEQYF

d_call: -
clone_size: -
j_call: TRBJ1-1
cdr3_length: 14
v_call: TRBV7-9
cdr3_nt: TGTGCCAGCAGCTTCCGGGGTGTGGACACTGAAGCTTTCTTT
cdr3_aa: CASSFRGVDTEAFF

d_call: TRBD1
clone_size: many
j_call: TRBJ1-6
cdr3_length: 15
v_call: TRBV5-1
cdr3_nt: TGCGCCAGCAGCATTGGACAGGGGGGACGATCACCCCTCCACTTT
cdr3_aa: CASSIGQGGRSPLHF

d_call: -
clone_size: -
j_call: TRBJ2-7
cdr3_length: 14
v_call: TRBV7-9
cdr3_nt: -
cdr3_aa: CASSFGAGGYEQYF

d_call: -
clone_size: -
j_call: TRBJ1-2
cdr3_length: 12
v_call: TRBV20-1
cdr3_nt: TGCAGTGCTAGGTGGGGATTTGGGGGCTACACCTTC
cdr3_aa: CSARWGFGGYTF

d_call: -
clone_size: -
j_call: TRBJ1-3
cdr3_length: 12
v_call: TRBV5-1
cdr3_nt: TGCGCCAGCAGTTCCGGGGAAAACACCATATATTTT
cdr3_aa: CASSSGENTIYF

d_call: -
clone_size: few
j_call: TRBJ1-1
cdr3_length: 12
v_call: TRBV29-1
cdr3_nt: TGCAGCGTTGCAGGGTACGACGTTGAAGCTTTCTTT
cdr3_aa: CSVAGYDVEAFF

d_call: -
clone_size: -
j_call: TRBJ1-3
cdr3_length: 16
v_call: TRBV5-1
cdr3_nt: TGCGCCAGCAGCGGCGGGCGGCCGGGCTCTGGAAACACCATATATTTT
cdr3_aa: CASSGGRPGSGNTIYF

d_call: TRBD1
clone_size: few
j_call: TRBJ1-4
cdr3_length: 16
v_call: TRBV4-2
cdr3_nt: TGTGCCAGCAGCCAAGATGTCGACAGGGCCCATGAAAAACTGTTTTTT
cdr3_aa: CASSQDVDRAHEKLFF

d_call: -
clone_size: few
j_call: TRBJ2-5
cdr3_length: 14
v_call: TRBV5-1
cdr3_nt: TGCGCCAGCAGCTCCGACACATCTGGGGAGACCCAGTACTTC
cdr3_aa: CASSSDTSGETQYF

d_call: -
clone_size: few
j_call: TRBJ2-1
cdr3_length: 14
v_call: TRBV28
cdr3_nt: TGTGCCAGCAGTTTCGGCCAGATTAACAATGAGCAGTTCTTC
cdr3_aa: CASSFGQINNEQFF

d_call: -
clone_size: few
j_call: TRBJ2-1
cdr3_length: 14
v_call: TRBV27
cdr3_nt: TGTGCCAGCAGTCTGGGTGCAGGGCACAATGAGCAGTTCTTC
cdr3_aa: CASSLGAGHNEQFF

d_call: -
clone_size: many
j_call: TRBJ1-1
cdr3_length: 12
v_call: TRBV7-9
cdr3_nt: TGTGCCAGCAGTTACCCCACACCCGAAGCTTTCTTT
cdr3_aa: CASSYPTPEAFF

d_call: -
clone_size: many
j_call: TRBJ2-7
cdr3_length: 13
v_call: TRBV11-2
cdr3_nt: TGTGCCAGCAGCTTAGGGGGCGTGAGGGAGCAGTACTTC
cdr3_aa: CASSLGGVREQYF

d_call: TRBD1
clone_size: few
j_call: TRBJ2-7
cdr3_length: 16
v_call: TRBV2
cdr3_nt: TGTGCCAGCAGCGGGACAGGGAGCCGTCCGCAGCACGAGCAGTACTTC
cdr3_aa: CASSGTGSRPQHEQYF

d_call: -
clone_size: -
j_call: TRBJ1-1
cdr3_length: 12
v_call: TRBV15
cdr3_nt: TGTGCCACCAACAGAGATCGCGGTGAAGCTTTCTTT
cdr3_aa: CATNRDRGEAFF

d_call: -
clone_size: many
j_call: TRBJ2-1
cdr3_length: 14
v_call: TRBV20-1
cdr3_nt: TGCAGTGCTAGAGATGGGGCAGGCTACAATGAGCAGTTCTTC
cdr3_aa: CSARDGAGYNEQFF